Below, 11 T cell receptor beta chains from the same sample are listed, as sequenced in a study of blood T cell repertoires in COVID-19. TCRdb keeps only in-frame clones here, not all; method: immunoSEQ multiplex PCR. This sample has about 150,000 clones, with around 83% found just once. Material for sequencing was peripheral blood. The receptors come from a woman between 45 and 60 years old in a cohort sampled during active or convalescent COVID-19.

The chain is built from TRBV3-1 (or the pseudogene TRBV3-2) and TRBJ2-7, with D hard to call. CDR1 and CDR2 from the germline V gene are LGHDT and YNNKEL (reference sequence). Trimming stripped 2 bases from V and 3 bases from J, with 5 bases between. This CDR3 has 12 amino acids. CDR3 region: CASSQSIYEQYF. The CDR3 DNA follows: TGTGCCAGCAGCCAATCAATCTACGAGCAGTACTTC.

This chain joins TRBV5-1 and TRBJ2-2, with 9 bases that match TRBD2. The CDR3 has 15 residues. Germline V CDR1 and CDR2: SGHRS, YFSETQ. V was pared by 5 bases and J by 0 bases, with 2 bases of the junction left unmatched. CDR3 sequence reads: CASRIAGANTGELFF. In DNA, the CDR3 is TGCGCCAGCAGAATAGCGGGGGCGAACACCGGGGAGCTGTTTTTT.

The V call is TRBV11-2, the J call TRBJ1-1; D possibly corresponds to TRBD1 (6 bases). The CDR3 contains 12 residues. Germline loops: CDR1 SGHAT, CDR2 FQNNGV. The V gene lost 5 bases and the J gene lost 4 bases, with 8 bases spanning the gap. The CDR3 is CASSLRGTEAFF. The CDR3 coding sequence is TGTGCCAGCAGCCTCAGGGGCACTGAAGCTTTCTTT.

This chain connects TRBV18 to TRBJ2-5, with 8 nucleotides matching TRBD1. Germline CDR1 KGHSH, CDR2 LQKENI. With V trimmed by 3 bases and J by 0 bases, 6 bases remained unmatched. The CDR3 is 16 residues long. This CDR3 reads CASSPYRGSDQETQYF. The CDR3 bases are TGTGCCAGCTCACCGTACAGGGGGTCGGACCAAGAGACCCAGTACTTC.

The chain couples TRBV24-1 to TRBJ1-1; 7 nucleotides agree with TRBD1. CDR3 length: 15 residues. V trimming: 4 bases; J trimming: 2 bases; junction bases outside the gene matches: 6. Germline V gene data show CDR1 as KGHDR and CDR2 as SFDVKD. Written as DNA, the CDR3 is TGTGCCACCAGTGACCACCGACAGGGTAACACTGAAGCTTTCTTT. Translating gives CATSDHRQGNTEAFF.

This clone came up many times. CDR3 sequence reads: CASSWDRRQETQYF. The CDR3 DNA reads as TGTGCCAGCAGTTGGGACAGACGACAAGAGACCCAGTACTTC. The chain uses TRBV6-6 and TRBJ2-5; TRBD1 matches 7 bases. V was pared by 4 bases and J by 2 bases, with 4 bases of the junction left unmatched. CDR1 and CDR2 (germline): MNHNY, SVGAGI (reference sequence). This CDR3 comprises 14 residues.

The rearrangement uses TRBV3-1 (or the pseudogene TRBV3-2) and TRBJ1-1; 8 bases fit TRBD1. Germline CDR1 is LGHDT and CDR2 is YNNKEL (reference sequence). The trim removed 4 bases at V and 7 bases at J, leaving 8 bases unmatched. The CDR3 totals 14 residues. The CDR3 spells CASSPRDRGGEAFF. DNA of the CDR3: TGTGCCAGCAGCCCCCGCGACAGGGGAGGTGAAGCTTTCTTT.

The rearrangement joins TRBV29-1 to TRBJ2-1; TRBD2 matches at 14 bases. CDR3 length: 17 residues. V dropped 6 bases and J dropped 0; count of bases not matched to a gene: 7. Germline values: CDR1 SQVTM, CDR2 ANQGSEA. The CDR3 loop reads CSVGTSGGPSSYNEQFF. The DNA for the CDR3 is TGCAGCGTAGGGACTAGCGGGGGCCCGAGCTCCTACAATGAGCAGTTCTTC.

This clone is a singleton in its sample. The genes are TRBV3-1 (or the pseudogene TRBV3-2) and TRBJ2-5, with TRBD2 matching 13 bases. Germline-derived CDR1 and CDR2 are LGHDT and YNNKEL (reference sequence). Trimming removed 2 bases from V and 5 bases from J; junction bases left unmatched: 11. CDR3 length equals 18 residues. The CDR3 DNA is TGTGCCAGCAGCCAATACCCACAACTAGCGGGGGGGCTGGAGACCCAGTACTTC. This encodes CASSQYPQLAGGLETQYF.

The chain is built from TRBV12-2 and TRBJ2-1; the listed D gene, TRBD1, was not tested against the DNA. TRBV12-2 is a pseudogene. This CDR3 comprises 17 residues. The CDR3 coding sequence is TGTGCAAGTCGCTTAGCGCTTCAACCCAGCTCCTACAATGAGCAGTTCTTC. As protein: CASRLALQPSSYNEQFF.

The chain is built from TRBV7-7 and TRBJ2-5; no definite D call. The germline V gene encodes CDR1 SSHAT and CDR2 FNYEAQ (reference sequence). Trimming took off 1 base at V and 2 bases at J, with 11 bases between the two ends. CDR3 length: 15 amino acids. CDR3 DNA sequence: TGTGCCAGCAGCTTAGGAGGCACCCGGCAAGAGACCCAGTACTTC. Protein sequence: CASSLGGTRQETQYF.